Following are 21 T cell receptor beta chains from one sample sequenced in a study of metastatic and nonmetastatic thyroid tumors. TCRdb re-analyzed the PCR reads using MiXCR. The table shows approximately 86,000 clones, with approximately 12% occurring only once. Each patient came to thyroid surgery without any prior treatment (of any kind). The sequenced material came from tumor tissue. These receptors all come from a female donor with papillary thyroid cancer or a benign thyroid nodule (not recorded which). Some clones in this sample may be carry-over from other donors' samples.

This clone was seen at least ten times. This chain uses TRBV12-3 or TRBV12-4 with TRBJ1-1, with D perhaps matching TRBD1 (5 bases). Trimming took 7 bases from V and 1 from J, leaving 10 bases between them. The CDR3 has 13 residues. CDR3 loop: CASTIQGNTEAFF. The DNA of the CDR3 is TGTGCCAGCACCATTCAGGGGAACACTGAAGCTTTCTTT.

The table lists this clone with many counts. This chain joins TRBV12-3 or TRBV12-4 and TRBJ1-2; maybe TRBD1 (6 bases). The germline V and J ends were trimmed by 3 bases and 8 bases, with 16 bases remaining between them. The CDR3 spans 14 residues. DNA for the CDR3: TGTGCCAGCAGTTTCTCCCTGGGGGACACCGGCTACACCTTC. Its protein product is CASSFSLGDTGYTF.

This clone has a count of ten or more. Other DNA variants within this sample encode the same CDR3. V gene TRBV19 combines with J gene TRBJ1-1; no firm D call. Trimming shortened V by 10 bases and J by 1 base, and 13 bases separated the two germline ends. This CDR3 contains 13 residues. Germline lookup yields CDR1 LNHDA and CDR2 SQIVND (reference sequence). The CDR3 coding sequence is TGTGCCACCCAGTTTACAGCGAACACTGAAGCTTTCTTT. This translates into CATQFTANTEAFF.

This clone has at least ten counts. This rearrangement joins TRBV2 to TRBJ2-1; D not resolved. With 1 base removed from V and 9 bases from J, the gap between germline ends came to 16 bases. Germline loops: CDR1 SNHLY, CDR2 FYNNEI. The CDR3 is made up of 15 amino acids. The CDR3 sequence: CASSEVKLVGSEQFF. The CDR3 DNA is TGTGCCAGCAGTGAAGTTAAGCTGGTTGGCAGTGAGCAGTTCTTC.

The V gene is TRBV7-3, the J gene TRBJ2-5; no clear D gene. Germline V gene sequence: CDR1 SGHTA, CDR2 FQGTGA. Trimming removed 2 bases from V and 9 bases from J, with 19 bases in between. The CDR3 spans 15 residues. The CDR3 DNA follows: TGTGCCAGCAGCTTATATGGATACCTTTTCTTGGCCCAGTACTTC. Translated: CASSLYGYLFLAQYF. Filled out from reference TRBV7-3 and TRBJ2-5, the complete variable domain reads GAGVSQTPSNKVTEKGKYVELRCDPISGHTALYWYRQSLGQGPEFLIYFQGTGAADDSGLPNDRFFAVRPEGSVSTLKIQRTERGDSAVYLCASSLYGYLFLAQYFGPGTRLLVL.

This clone has ten or more counts. The chain has TRBV6-1 and TRBJ2-2, with D unclear. Trimming pared 5 bases from V and 5 bases from J, leaving 9 bases between. CDR1 and CDR2 (germline): MNHNS, SASEGT. This CDR3 comprises 13 residues. The CDR3 spells CASSRDGTGELFF. The CDR3 DNA sequence: TGTGCCAGCAGTCGCGACGGGACCGGGGAGCTGTTTTTT.

Only a few counts were recorded for this clone. A much larger clone is a single base away; this may be a read error. V is TRBV27 and J is TRBJ2-4, with D unclear. The CDR3 has 14 amino acids. V lost 7 bases to trimming and J lost 1 base, with 11 bases between them. Germline V gene lookup returns CDR1 MNHEY and CDR2 SMNVEV (reference sequence). CDR3 sequence: CASIAHRAKNIQYF. CDR3 nucleotides: TGTGCCAGCATCGCTCATCGGGCCAAAAACATTCAGTACTTC.

In its sample, this clone was seen a few times. A much larger clone lies a single base off, so this may be a read error. The V and J genes are TRBV20-1 and TRBJ1-1; tentative D call: TRBD1 (6 bases). The CDR3 loop spans 13 amino acids. Germline V lookup: CDR1 DFQATT, CDR2 SNEGSKA (reference sequence). With 3 bases removed from V and 10 bases from J, the gap between germline ends came to 18 bases. DNA of the CDR3: TGCAGTGCTAGGCCGCCCTCCGGAGGGGGAGCTTTCTTT. Protein: CSARPPSGGGAFF.

As for this clone: With a much larger clone just one base away, this may be a read error. The chain links TRBV5-4 to TRBJ1-1; D is unresolved. The CDR3 sequence is 15 residues long. Germline loops: CDR1 SGHNT, CDR2 YYREEE (reference sequence). In nucleotides, the CDR3 is TGTGCCAGCAGCCCGACCCTCCTGGGAGACACTGAAACTTTCTTT. Translation gives CASSPTLLGDTETFF.

This clone occurred many times. The rearrangement joins TRBV20-1 to TRBJ2-3; D is unclear. CDR3 length: 12 amino acids. Germline V gene data show CDR1 as DFQATT and CDR2 as SNEGSKA (reference sequence). V was cut by 6 bases and J by 1 base, with 8 bases left in between. CDR3 sequence reads: CSAIRGTDTQYF. The CDR3 DNA sequence: TGCAGTGCCATCAGAGGCACAGATACGCAGTATTTT.

Ten or more counts support this clone. This chain connects TRBV7-9 to TRBJ2-1, with a weak D call TRBD2 (5 bases). The CDR3 extends over 16 amino acids. Germline CDR1 and CDR2: SEHNR and FQNEAQ (reference sequence). Trimming shortened V by 3 bases and J by 2 bases, and 14 bases separated the two germline ends. In DNA, the CDR3 is TGTGCCAGCAGCTTGTCGGGGTTTGGAACCTACAATGAGCAGTTCTTC. Protein sequence: CASSLSGFGTYNEQFF.

Concerning this clone itself: Since no conserved phenylalanine or tryptophan closes the CDR3, a read error is the likely cause. The chain recombines TRBV5-1 with TRBJ2-7; weak D call: TRBD2 (6 bases). The CDR3 contains 14 residues. Germline V gene sequence: CDR1 SGHRS, CDR2 YFSETQ. The V and J ends lost 2 bases and 5 bases respectively, with 14 bases between them. The CDR3 DNA is TGCGCCAGCAGCTTCCTCGGGAGAGGAAACGAGCAGTACCTC. Translated, it gives CASSFLGRGNEQYL.

This clone showed up many times. This chain connects TRBV6-2 or TRBV6-3 to TRBJ1-5, with D perhaps TRBD1 (5 bases). Trimming stripped 1 base from V and 4 bases from J, with 17 bases between. This CDR3 comprises 17 residues. The germline CDR1 and CDR2 sequences are MNHEY and SVGEGT. CDR3 in amino acids: CASSYYPGLQVNQPQHF. The CDR3 nucleotides read TGTGCCAGCAGTTACTATCCGGGGCTTCAGGTTAATCAGCCCCAGCATTTT.

This clone was seen many times. The chain recombines TRBV24-1 with TRBJ2-5, with D possibly matching TRBD1 (5 bases). Germline V gives CDR1 KGHDR, CDR2 SFDVKD. V was clipped by 6 bases and J by 4 bases, with 17 bases between them. The CDR3 extends over 15 amino acids. In DNA, the CDR3 is TGTGCCACCAGTCAGGGTAACGTCGGCGGAGAGACCCAGTACTTC. Its protein product is CATSQGNVGGETQYF.

As for this clone: A much bigger clone sits one base away, suggesting this may be a read error. This rearrangement joins TRBV5-1 to TRBJ1-4; D not resolved. Between the trimmed V and J ends, which lost 3 bases and 8 bases, there was a span of 11 bases. This CDR3 has 13 amino acids. The germline gives CDR1 SGHRS, CDR2 YFSETQ. CDR3 coding DNA: TGCGCCAGCAGCTCCAGTCCGATGGAAAAACTGTTTTTT. It is translated as CASSSSPMEKLFF.

This clone was seen repeatedly, ten times or more. This chain uses TRBV7-9 with TRBJ2-7; D assignment may be TRBD1 or TRBD2 (5 bases each). Trimming cost V 5 bases and J 3 bases, with 14 bases left between them. This CDR3 region has 14 residues. The V gene's germline CDR1 is SEHNR and CDR2 FQNEAQ (reference sequence). The CDR3 here is CASSAGALGYEQYF. The CDR3 DNA sequence: TGTGCCAGCAGCGCCGGGGCCTTGGGCTACGAGCAGTACTTC.

For this clone: A much larger clonotype is one base distant, so this may be a read error. The chain is built from TRBV20-1 and TRBJ1-2, with D tentatively TRBD1 (5 bases). From germline, CDR1 is DFQATT and CDR2 SNEGSKA (reference sequence). The CDR3 is made up of 12 amino acids. CDR3 nucleotide sequence: TGCATTGCGGCCGGGGCGGGGCACGGCTACACCTTC. Protein sequence: CIAAGAGHGYTF.

This clone was recorded many times. The chain couples TRBV10-2 to TRBJ1-3; no clear D. The germline V and J ends were trimmed by 0 bases and 3 bases, with 6 bases remaining between them. Germline assignment: CDR1 WSHSY and CDR2 SAAADI. The CDR3 sequence is 14 residues long. In nucleotides, the CDR3 is TGCGCCAGCAGTGAGTCGGGCCGTGGAAACACCATATATTTT. This codes for CASSESGRGNTIYF.

Details on this clone: A much larger clone differs by one base, so this may be a read error. Other nucleotide sequences in the sample specify the same CDR3. The gene calls are TRBV5-1 and TRBJ2-3; 10 bases align to TRBD2. The CDR3 length is 15 residues. Trimming removed 5 bases from V and 6 bases from J; junction bases left unmatched: 9. The germline gives CDR1 SGHRS, CDR2 YFSETQ. The CDR3 sequence: CASSTLAGERDTQYF. The CDR3 DNA sequence: TGCGCCAGCAGTACCCTAGCGGGAGAAAGGGATACGCAGTATTTT.

In this sample, this clone turned up many times. The genes are TRBV10-2 and TRBJ2-2; D unclear. Germline loops: CDR1 WSHSY, CDR2 SAAADI. The CDR3 totals 12 residues. Deletions cut 6 bases from V and 4 bases from J, with 6 bases between. The CDR3 region has the DNA TGCGCCAGCAGGGCACCCACCGGGGAGCTGTTTTTT. Translation gives CASRAPTGELFF.

Points on this clone: Lacking the conserved final phenylalanine or tryptophan, this CDR3 likely reflects a read error. The chain uses TRBV20-1 and TRBJ2-5; D tentatively fits TRBD1 or TRBD2 (5 bases each). This CDR3 has 13 residues. Germline CDR1 DFQATT, CDR2 SNEGSKA (reference sequence). V lost 6 bases and J lost 2, with 13 bases in between. The CDR3 reads CSATARGQETQYL. CDR3 coding DNA: TGCAGTGCGACCGCGAGGGGTCAAGAGACCCAGTACTTA.